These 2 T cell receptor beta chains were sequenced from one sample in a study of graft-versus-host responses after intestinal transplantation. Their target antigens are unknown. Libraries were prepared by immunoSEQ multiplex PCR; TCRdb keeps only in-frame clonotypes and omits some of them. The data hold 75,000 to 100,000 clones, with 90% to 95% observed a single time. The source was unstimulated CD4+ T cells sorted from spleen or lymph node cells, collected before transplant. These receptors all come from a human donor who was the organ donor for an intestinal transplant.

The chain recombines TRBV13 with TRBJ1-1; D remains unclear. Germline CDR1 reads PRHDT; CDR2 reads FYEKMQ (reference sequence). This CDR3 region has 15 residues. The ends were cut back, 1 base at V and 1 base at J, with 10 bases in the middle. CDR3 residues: CASSLVGGPNTEAFF. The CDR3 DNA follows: TGTGCCAGCAGCTTAGTAGGAGGGCCGAACACTGAAGCTTTCTTT.

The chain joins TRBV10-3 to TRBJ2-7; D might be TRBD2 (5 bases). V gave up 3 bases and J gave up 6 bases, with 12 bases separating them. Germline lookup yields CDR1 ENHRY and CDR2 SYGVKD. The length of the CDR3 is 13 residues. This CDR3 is CAISDVRGFEQYF. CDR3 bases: TGTGCCATCAGTGATGTTCGGGGATTCGAGCAGTACTTC.